Below, 8 T cell receptor beta chains from the same sample are listed, as sequenced in a study of T cells after posttransplantation cyclophosphamide. TCRdb keeps only in-frame clones here, not all; method: immunoSEQ multiplex PCR. The table records about 21,000 clones, approximately 98% of them present only once. The sample taken for sequencing was naive CD8+ T cells sorted from PBMCs. The receptors were gathered from a man aged 35 to 55 in good health, CMV-negative, and a related stem cell transplant donor.

The chain employs TRBV6-6 and TRBJ2-1; perhaps TRBD2 as D (5 bases). Trimming stripped 0 bases from V and 10 bases from J, with 16 bases between. In germline, CDR1 is MNHNY, CDR2 SVGAGI (reference sequence). This CDR3 is built from 15 residues. For the CDR3, the DNA is TGTGCCAGCAGTTACTCGATGATAACGGACTCCGAGCAGTTCTTC. Translating gives CASSYSMITDSEQFF.

This clone was recorded once. This sequence joins TRBV6-1 and TRBJ2-5; tentative D call: TRBD1 (5 bases). The CDR3 has 14 amino acids. Trimming took 1 base from V and 2 from J, leaving 8 bases between them. Germline-derived CDR1 and CDR2 are MNHNS and SASEGT. The CDR3 DNA is TGTGCCAGCAGTGAAGGCAGGGAACAAGAGACCCAGTACTTC. This translates into CASSEGREQETQYF.

The chain couples TRBV19 to TRBJ2-4; 7 bases map to TRBD1. This CDR3 has 15 amino acids. V dropped 6 bases and J dropped 0; count of bases not matched to a gene: 5. Per germline, CDR1 LNHDA and CDR2 SQIVND (reference sequence). The CDR3 nucleotides are TGTGCCAGTAGAGGGGGCCTACTAGCCAAAAACATTCAGTACTTC. Translating it yields CASRGGLLAKNIQYF.

The V call is TRBV11-3, the J call TRBJ2-6, with D tentatively TRBD1 (6 bases). Trimming shortened V by 4 bases and J by 0 bases, and 7 bases separated the two germline ends. CDR1 and CDR2 (germline): SGHNT, YENEEA. This CDR3 is built from 15 residues. CDR3 in amino acids: CASSSTGSGANVLTF. CDR3 nucleotide sequence: TGTGCCAGCAGCTCGACAGGCTCTGGGGCCAACGTCCTGACTTTC.

This clone showed up just a few times. The chain is built from TRBV7-6 and TRBJ2-1; possibly TRBD2 for D (6 bases). V was shortened by 0 bases and J by 4 bases, with 13 bases between the two germline ends. The CDR3 totals 16 residues. CDR1 and CDR2 (germline): SGHVS, FNYEAQ. CDR3: CASSLAIAEPYNEQFF. The CDR3, as DNA: TGTGCCAGCAGCTTAGCAATAGCGGAACCTTACAATGAGCAGTTCTTC.

The CDR3 DNA reads as TGTGCCAGCAGTGCGGGATCCTACGAGCAGTACTTC. It yields the protein CASSAGSYEQYF. V is TRBV27 and J is TRBJ2-7; D might be TRBD2 (6 bases). V lost 5 bases and J 1 base, leaving 6 bases between the germline ends. The CDR3 length is 12 residues. Germline lookup yields CDR1 MNHEY and CDR2 SMNVEV (reference sequence).

This rearrangement joins TRBV28 to TRBJ2-7; TRBD1 agrees at 10 bases. From germline, CDR1 is MDHEN and CDR2 SYDVKM. The CDR3 is made up of 14 amino acids. V shed 8 bases and J 7 bases; nucleotides not matched to a gene: 11. This CDR3 reads CASALSGTGEEQYF. CDR3 DNA sequence: TGTGCCAGCGCCCTATCCGGGACAGGGGAAGAGCAGTACTTC.

CDR3 bases: TGTGCCAGTAGTGCCGAGACAGGGGGCGCCTATGGCTACACCTTC. This codes for CASSAETGGAYGYTF. The chain links TRBV19 to TRBJ1-2, with 10 bases identical to TRBD1. Germline V CDR1 and CDR2: LNHDA, SQIVND (reference sequence). The CDR3 is 15 amino acids. Unmatched junction bases numbered 7, after V lost 5 bases and J lost 4 bases.